A single count supports the clone carrying this T cell receptor (beta chain). Its cognate antigen is unknown. The data belong to a study of cytomegalovirus exposure and HLA in healthy donors. Study-level points and caveats: According to reports, the classifier identified cytomegalovirus status with high specificity and sensitivity.

13 Jbeta primers and 60 Vbeta primers were used for the PCR. Here immunoSEQ multiplex PCR was the method, and the copy in TCRdb shows in-frame clones only, minus some. The data show about 59,000 clones, over 60% seen once. The length of the CDR3 is 15 residues. Germline CDR1 and CDR2: MDHEN and SYDVKM. V was pared by 3 bases and J by 1 base, with 10 bases between. The sample taken for sequencing was PBMCs. The chain joins TRBV28 to TRBJ1-5; D gene uncertain. The TCR originated in a man aged 25-45 years in good health and CMV-seropositive. CDR3: CASSFGGLSNQPQHF. The CDR3, as DNA: TGTGCCAGCAGTTTCGGCGGCTTGAGCAATCAGCCCCAGCATTTT.